This T cell receptor (beta chain) was documented in a study of cytomegalovirus exposure and HLA in healthy donors. Amplification used 60 Vbeta primers and 13 Jbeta primers. The protocol was immunoSEQ multiplex PCR, while the TCRdb copy is restricted to in-frame clones and leaves out a portion. Found here are 100,000 to 150,000 clones, approximately 78% of them singletons; the top ten hold approximately 1.6%. Study-wide results and caveats: In a later analysis, productive TCRs from donors in an Asian-associated ancestry cluster reportedly carried fewer N-insertions than the cohort mean. Presence/absence analysis assumed near-uniform sequencing depth across donors.

Details on this clone: The antigen is unknown.

V shed 4 bases and J 0 bases; nucleotides not matched to a gene: 9. This CDR3 region has 17 residues. From germline, CDR1 is LNHDA and CDR2 SQIVND (reference sequence). The TCR comes from a female donor in good health and CMV-seronegative. The chain carries TRBV19 and TRBJ1-5; TRBD1 aligns across 7 bases. Sequencing was carried out using PBMCs. The CDR3 nucleotides are TGTGCCAGTAGTAAACGTACAGGGGAAGTTAGCAATCAGCCCCAGCATTTT. It is translated as CASSKRTGEVSNQPQHF.